These 21 T cell receptor beta chains were all obtained from the same sample, sequenced in a study of early T cells in non-severe SARS-CoV-2 infection. In TCRdb, the 5' RACE reads were re-called with MiXCR into one record per CDR3 protein. The sample shows some 96,000 distinct CDR3 sequences, more than 13% of them seen only once. Sequenced sample: whole blood. Receptors were obtained from an adult who was a healthcare worker with PCR-confirmed SARS-CoV-2 infection or an uninfected control (not recorded which).

This clonotype was recorded at least ten times. The J gene is TRBJ2-7, the V gene TRBV20-1; D might be TRBD1 or TRBD2, each matching 5 bases. V shed 4 bases and J shed 5 bases, with 15 bases lying between them. The CDR3 is 13 amino acids. Germline V gene lookup returns CDR1 DFQATT and CDR2 SNEGSKA (reference sequence). The CDR3 DNA reads as TGCAGTGCTACCCTACCGGGACCGGACGAGCAGTACTTC. Translating it yields CSATLPGPDEQYF.

The table lists this clonotype with a few counts. The chain uses TRBV20-1 and TRBJ1-3; D is uncertain. V was trimmed by 3 bases and J by 0 bases, leaving 9 bases between them. Germline loops: CDR1 DFQATT, CDR2 SNEGSKA (reference sequence). The CDR3 covers 14 residues. The CDR3 sequence: CSASSIGSGNTIYF. CDR3 in DNA: TGCAGTGCTAGTTCCATTGGCTCTGGAAACACCATATATTTT.

The chain has TRBV10-2 and TRBJ1-1; D not certain. In germline, CDR1 is WSHSY, CDR2 SAAADI. The CDR3 totals 13 residues. The V and J ends lost 10 bases and 5 bases respectively, with 17 bases between them. The CDR3 loop is CATATGLETEAFF. The CDR3 DNA sequence: TGCGCCACCGCGACGGGCCTGGAGACTGAAGCTTTCTTT.

This clonotype has only a few counts. The chain links TRBV10-2 to TRBJ2-3; TRBD2 matches 11 bases. V dropped 0 bases and J dropped 0; count of bases not matched to a gene: 11. The length of the CDR3 is 20 residues. Germline CDR1 is WSHSY and CDR2 is SAAADI. The CDR3 DNA reads TGCGCCAGCAGTGAGTCGAAAGGGACTAGCGGTACCCCTAGCACAGATACGCAGTATTTT. Protein product: CASSESKGTSGTPSTDTQYF.

The rearrangement joins TRBV10-3 to TRBJ1-1; the D is unclear. Germline loops: CDR1 ENHRY, CDR2 SYGVKD. Trimming left V 5 bases short and J 1 base short, with 2 bases between. The CDR3 extends over 11 amino acids. Here the CDR3 DNA reads TGTGCCATCAGTTCGAACACTGAAGCTTTCTTT. Protein product: CAISSNTEAFF.

This sequence joins TRBV20-1 and TRBJ2-1; unclear D gene. The CDR3 runs to 11 residues. Germline V gene sequence: CDR1 DFQATT, CDR2 SNEGSKA (reference sequence). Trimming took 6 bases from V and 10 from J, leaving 13 bases between them. The CDR3 sequence is CSAQDLLEQFF. In nucleotides, the CDR3 is TGCAGTGCCCAGGATCTACTCGAGCAGTTCTTC.

This clonotype has at least ten counts. This chain uses TRBV11-2 with TRBJ2-5, with D uncertain. V lost 4 bases and J 1 base, leaving 7 bases between the germline ends. The CDR3 consists of 13 residues. CDR1 and CDR2 (germline): SGHAT, FQNNGV. CDR3 DNA: TGTGCCAGCAGCTCACAAGTCCAAGAGACCCAGTACTTC. Its translation: CASSSQVQETQYF.

V gene TRBV5-6 combines with J gene TRBJ2-5, with D tentatively TRBD2 (6 bases). The CDR3 has 17 residues. V was cut by 2 bases and J by 1 base, with 18 bases left in between. Germline V lookup: CDR1 SGHDT, CDR2 YYEEEE. The CDR3 DNA follows: TGTGCCAGCAGCTTAGGTCCGGGAGTCCGAATCCAAGAGACCCAGTACTTC. Residues: CASSLGPGVRIQETQYF.

This clonotype was detected a few times. V usage is TRBV7-2 and J usage is TRBJ2-3, with D hard to call. The CDR3 contains 13 residues. Germline lookup yields CDR1 SGHTA and CDR2 FQGNSA. V was clipped by 0 bases and J by 2 bases, with 3 bases between them. CDR3: CASSLAFTDTQYF. CDR3 coding DNA: TGTGCCAGCAGCTTAGCCTTCACAGATACGCAGTATTTT. Supplemented by reference TRBV7-2 and TRBJ2-3, the full variable domain reads GAGVSQSPSNKVTEKGKDVELRCDPISGHTALYWYRQSLGQGLEFLIYFQGNSAPDKSGLPSDRFSAERTGGSVSTLTIQRTQQEDSAVYLCASSLAFTDTQYFGPGTRLTVL.

This clonotype was picked up many times. The chain recombines TRBV7-2 with TRBJ2-3; D is uncertain. The V and J ends lost 5 bases and 1 base respectively, with 1 base between them. The V gene's germline CDR1 is SGHTA and CDR2 FQGNSA. This CDR3 spans 11 amino acids. The CDR3 nucleotides read TGTGCCAGCAGCCGCACAGATACGCAGTATTTT. Translated, it gives CASSRTDTQYF.

There are a few counts of this clonotype. The V and J genes are TRBV11-2 and TRBJ2-1, with 7 positions matching TRBD2. Losses at the gene ends were 1 base for V and 4 bases for J; bases not matched to a gene: 7. Germline V CDR1 and CDR2: SGHAT, FQNNGV. The length of the CDR3 is 16 residues. Here the CDR3 reads CASSLGWRELYNEQFF. In nucleotides, the CDR3 is TGTGCCAGCAGCTTAGGATGGCGGGAGCTATACAATGAGCAGTTCTTC. The full variable domain, completed using reference TRBV11-2 and TRBJ2-1, is EAGVAQSPRYKIIEKRQSVAFWCNPISGHATLYWYQQILGQGPKLLIQFQNNGVVDDSQLPKDRFSAERLKGVDSTLKIQPAKLEDSAVYLCASSLGWRELYNEQFFGPGTRLTVL.

This clonotype has more than one count but fewer than ten. The V call is TRBV12-3 or TRBV12-4, the J call TRBJ1-1; D is unclear. The CDR3 covers 12 residues. V was cut by 10 bases and J by 1 base, with 10 bases left in between. CDR3 residues: CATGWGNTEAFF. The CDR3 nucleotides read TGTGCCACCGGTTGGGGGAACACTGAAGCTTTCTTT.

This clonotype was seen ten or more times. This chain links TRBV29-1 with TRBJ2-2, with D possibly matching TRBD1 (6 bases). Germline CDR1 and CDR2: SQVTM and ANQGSEA. V lost 7 bases and J 1 base, leaving 7 bases between the germline ends. This CDR3 has 12 residues. CDR3 DNA: TGCAGCGGGGGACAGAACACCGGGGAGCTGTTTTTT. Its protein product is CSGGQNTGELFF.

In this sample, this clonotype turned up many times. The chain uses TRBV10-3 and TRBJ2-5; no reliable D call. The germline V gene encodes CDR1 ENHRY and CDR2 SYGVKD. Deletions cut 2 bases from V and 7 bases from J, with 5 bases between. The CDR3 totals 11 residues. The CDR3 loop reads CAISEMGTQYF. CDR3 sequence (DNA): TGTGCCATCAGTGAGATGGGGACCCAGTACTTC.

The V and J genes are TRBV12-3 or TRBV12-4 and TRBJ2-7, with D perhaps matching TRBD1 or TRBD2 (5 bases each). CDR3 length equals 14 residues. V shed 6 bases and J shed 6 bases, with 18 bases lying between them. The CDR3 protein is CASSPLGVGAEQYF. The CDR3 bases are TGTGCCAGCAGCCCTTTGGGGGTCGGGGCCGAGCAGTACTTC.

This chain uses TRBV5-1 with TRBJ2-5; D remains unclear. Trimming took off 0 bases at V and 2 bases at J, with 8 bases between the two ends. The CDR3 extends over 14 amino acids. Germline V lookup: CDR1 SGHRS, CDR2 YFSETQ. CDR3 in DNA: TGCGCCAGCAGCTTGGGGCAGAAACAAGAGACCCAGTACTTC. It encodes CASSLGQKQETQYF. The full variable domain, rest sourced from reference TRBV5-1 and TRBJ2-5, is KAGVTQTPRYLIKTRGQQVTLSCSPISGHRSVSWYQQTPGQGLQFLFEYFSETQRNKGNFPGRFSGRQFSNSRSEMNVSTLELGDSALYLCASSLGQKQETQYFGPGTRLLVL.

J is TRBJ2-3 and V is TRBV14; D is uncertain. The V and J ends lost 1 base and 14 bases respectively, with 4 bases between them. This CDR3 has 9 residues. Germline CDR1 and CDR2: SGHDN and FVKESK. DNA for the CDR3: TGTGCCAGCAGCCAAGTCCCGTATTTT. Its translation: CASSQVPYF.

This rearrangement joins TRBV7-6 to TRBJ2-5; 9 bases are shared with TRBD1. V trimming: 6 bases; J trimming: 6 bases; junction bases outside the gene matches: 17. CDR1 is SGHVS, CDR2 FNYEAQ, per germline. CDR3 length equals 17 residues. CDR3 bases: TGTGCCAGCAGACAACAGGGGGCTACTCGCGCCGGACAGACCCAGTACTTC. It yields the protein CASRQQGATRAGQTQYF.

This clonotype was found a few times. This sequence joins TRBV27 and TRBJ1-1; no clear D gene. The V end was cut by 5 bases, the J end by 6 bases, with 16 bases between. The CDR3 contains 14 residues. Germline V CDR1 and CDR2: MNHEY, SMNVEV (reference sequence). CDR3 DNA sequence: TGTGCCAGCAGTCCTCGCGGCAGGCTTTCTGAAGCTTTCTTT. Amino acid sequence: CASSPRGRLSEAFF.

CDR3 DNA sequence: TGTGCCGGGTCCTACGAGCAGTACTTC. Amino acid sequence: CAGSYEQYF. The chain recombines TRBV6-4 with TRBJ2-7; D is unresolved. Trimming pared 11 bases from V and 1 base from J, leaving 3 bases between. Germline V gene data show CDR1 as MRHNA and CDR2 as SNTAGT. The CDR3 spans 9 residues.

V gene TRBV12-3 or TRBV12-4 combines with J gene TRBJ2-7; no definite D call. The CDR3 runs 18 residues. V dropped 0 bases and J dropped 1 base, with 19 bases sitting between them. The CDR3 DNA sequence: TGTGCCAGCAGTTTAGCAATTGGGCGCGAGATCAGATCCTACGAGCAGTACTTC. Its translation: CASSLAIGREIRSYEQYF.